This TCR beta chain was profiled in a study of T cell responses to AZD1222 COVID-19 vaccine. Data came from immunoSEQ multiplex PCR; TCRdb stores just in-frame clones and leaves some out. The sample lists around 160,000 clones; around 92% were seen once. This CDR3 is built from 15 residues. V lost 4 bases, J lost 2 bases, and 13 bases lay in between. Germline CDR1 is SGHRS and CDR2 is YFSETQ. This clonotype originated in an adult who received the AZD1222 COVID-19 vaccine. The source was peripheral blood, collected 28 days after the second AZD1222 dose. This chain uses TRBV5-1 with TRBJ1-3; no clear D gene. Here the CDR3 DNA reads TGCGCCAGCAGCCCTGGGAGAGGGACTGGAAACACCATATATTTT. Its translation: CASSPGRGTGNTIYF.